This T cell receptor beta chain was sequenced for a study of T cells in Graves' hyperthyroidism and ophthalmopathy. Uncontrolled infection, other autoimmune disease, pregnancy or lactation barred patients from enrollment. Trimming removed 5 bases at V and 0 bases at J, with 11 bases between. There are 13 residues in the CDR3. Germline V CDR1 and CDR2: SQVTM, ANQGSEA. This clonotype appeared many times. Amplified TCR beta CDR3 regions came from RNA transcripts. When the TCR CDR3 underwent first-round RT-PCR, the HTBI primer set was used. TCRdb ran MiXCR on the multiplex PCR reads and lists one entry per CDR3 protein. The sample contains about 180,000 distinct CDR3 sequences, about a sixth of which appear only once.

The sequencing sample was made of blood. This chain connects TRBV29-1 to TRBJ2-7, with D possibly TRBD2 on 5 matching bases. This sequence originates from a woman aged 45 to 65 with Graves' hyperthyroidism. CDR3 in DNA: TGCAGCGTTCAAGGGAGAGACTCCTACGAGCAGTACTTC. It is translated as CSVQGRDSYEQYF.